This TCR beta chain was captured in a study of T cell clusters in autoimmune cytopenias. Overall study context: The median distinct TRB clonotype count was around 2,400 per sample, from a median around 49,000 reads.

Its frequency marks this clonotype as medium-sized. Approximately 40,000 genome equivalents of blood DNA were amplified for TRB. TRB rearrangements were amplified by touch-down multiplex PCR with mixed TRB-A/B primers. No DNA is given; TCRdb re-called the multiplex PCR reads and lists each CDR3 protein once. This repertoire includes approximately 13,000 distinct CDR3 sequences. Germline lookup yields CDR1 MNHNS and CDR2 SASEGT. The CDR3 runs to 12 residues. These same records also appear under a second study, on T cell repertoires in aging, cancer and after chemotherapy. In that study: Untreated cancer patients had significantly lower blood TCR diversity than age-matched healthy donors. In cancer patients, declining TCR diversity with age involved lost richness and lost evenness.

The gene calls are TRBV6-1 and TRBJ2-1; the TRBD2 assignment by TCRdb is unverifiable without DNA. This TCR was sampled from a human donor in good health. Specimen: peripheral blood. CDR3 protein: CASSEVRQGEVF.